This T cell receptor (beta chain) came from a study of post-analysis software for immune sequencing data. Concerning this clonotype: Antigen specificity is unknown.

Prepared libraries of TCR beta cDNA carried unique molecular identifiers. T cells, about 0.9 to 11 million of them, yielded some 500,000 cDNA molecules. Via MiXCR, TCRdb re-called the PCR reads, giving one row per CDR3 protein. The sample contains approximately 350,000 distinct CDR3 sequences, 30% to 45% of which appear only once. Study results and limitations: Patients had higher frequencies than controls of a few TRBV segments, including TRBV5-6, TRBV5-1 and TRBV20-1. Compared against controls, patients with multiple sclerosis displayed significantly lower normalized Chao1 diversity.

This CDR3 has 20 amino acids. The junction had 20 bases not matched to a gene; V was cut back by 1 base and J by 4 bases. The sequenced sample consisted of blood. The receptor was derived from a girl aged 10-17 years with multiple sclerosis. The chain employs TRBV12-3 or TRBV12-4 and TRBJ2-3, with 7 bases matching TRBD2. CDR3 residues: CASSLGMDLYRGTSADTQYF. The CDR3 DNA reads TGTGCCAGCAGTTTAGGCATGGATCTCTACCGGGGAACTAGCGCAGATACGCAGTATTTT.